The next 6 T cell receptor beta chains were all read from a single sample in a study of CD8 T cells in Susac syndrome. An input of about 0.5 to 1 ug of RNA was subjected to reverse transcription using random hexamers. TCRdb re-called the immunoSEQ multiplex PCR reads through MiXCR, storing one row per CDR3 protein. Here the sample spans 100,000 to 150,000 distinct CDR3 sequences, roughly 80% being singletons. Sequencing was done on a sample of CD8+ T cells from PBMCs. The receptors here all came from a human donor with multiple sclerosis.

CDR3 loop: CAATGGVGSGANVLTF. CDR3 nucleotide sequence: TGTGCCGCAACAGGGGGCGTCGGCTCTGGGGCCAACGTCCTGACTTTC. The chain links TRBV6-2 or TRBV6-3 to TRBJ2-6, with 9 bases identical to TRBD1. V was pared by 11 bases and J by 0 bases, with 8 bases of the junction left unmatched. This CDR3 contains 16 residues. Germline CDR1 is MNHEY and CDR2 is SVGEGT.

V and J are TRBV5-5 and TRBJ2-5, with D possibly being TRBD1 (5 bases). CDR1 and CDR2 (germline): SGHKS, YYEKEE (reference sequence). The CDR3 length is 16 residues. V was shortened by 1 base and J by 0 bases, with 13 bases between the two germline ends. CDR3 region: CASSLQGPAYQETQYF. CDR3 bases: TGTGCCAGCAGCTTGCAGGGCCCAGCGTACCAAGAGACCCAGTACTTC.

The chain carries TRBV19 and TRBJ1-6; D is undetermined. V gave up 10 bases and J gave up 1 base, with 14 bases separating them. Per the germline V gene, CDR1 is LNHDA and CDR2 is SQIVND (reference sequence). The length of the CDR3 is 15 residues. CDR3 nucleotides: TGTGCCACCGGACGGACGATGTCCTATAATTCACCCCTCCACTTT. It codes for CATGRTMSYNSPLHF.

This clonotype was picked up a small number of times. The V and J genes are TRBV27 and TRBJ2-5; D uncertain. V was cut by 8 bases and J by 3 bases, with 16 bases left in between. The CDR3 covers 14 residues. The germline CDR1 and CDR2 sequences are MNHEY and SMNVEV (reference sequence). This CDR3 reads CASHSISSKETQYF. The CDR3 DNA sequence: TGTGCCAGCCATTCCATCTCCTCCAAAGAGACCCAGTACTTC.

The chain has TRBV15 and TRBJ1-2; D unclear. The germline CDR1 and CDR2 sequences are LNHNV and YYDKDF (reference sequence). V was clipped by 0 bases and J by 8 bases, with 13 bases between them. This CDR3 is 14 amino acids long. CDR3 sequence reads: CATSRDRYVPGYTF. The CDR3 coding sequence is TGTGCCACCAGCAGAGATCGGTATGTCCCAGGCTACACCTTC. Using reference TRBV15 and TRBJ1-2 for the parts outside the CDR3, the full variable domain is DAMVIQNPRYQVTQFGKPVTLSCSQTLNHNVMYWYQQKSSQAPKLLFHYYDKDFNNEADTPDNFQSRRPNTSFCFLDIRSPGLGDTAMYLCATSRDRYVPGYTFGSGTRLTVV.

The gene calls are TRBV19 and TRBJ1-3; a weak D match, TRBD1 (6 bases). The CDR3 has 13 residues. V was shortened by 6 bases and J by 1 base, with 7 bases between the two germline ends. The germline V gene encodes CDR1 LNHDA and CDR2 SQIVND (reference sequence). The CDR3: CASSRGSGNTIYF. The CDR3 nucleotides are TGTGCCAGTAGCAGGGGTTCTGGAAACACCATATATTTT.